This paragraph reports one T cell receptor beta chain. This clonotype was detected many times. The clone's antigen remains unknown. No base-level quality is on record; no much larger clone is a single base apart. What this sample's time point label stands for: persistent/refractory GD, antithyroid drugs over 5 years with positive TRAb. For both TCR sequencing and RNA sequencing, RNA was extracted from PBMCs using TRIzol. The diagnosis of Graves' disease followed American Thyroid Association guidelines. Patients for the study were recruited at an endocrinology department in Xi'an, China. Each patient gave approximately 8.8 milliliters of peripheral blood, collected in an EDTA anticoagulant tube. Ficoll Paque Plus density gradient separation was used to isolate PBMCs, and no further T cell sorting was done. An Agilent 2100 Bioanalyzer and agarose gel were used to check RNA quality, while a NanoDrop 2000 measured RNA concentration.

This sample was taken from a study of regulatory T cells in long-lasting Graves disease (dated by TCRdb to the early 2020s). For the study in its entirety: Persistent Graves' disease was defined as persistently positive TSH receptor autoantibodies together with antithyroid drug treatment for over 5 years. The study took place in China and was registered as a clinical trial. TCR sequencing covered 13 persistent and roughly 20 newly diagnosed Graves' disease patients, some 33 samples in total. Antithyroid drugs had been taken for 8.5 to 12 years on average by persistent Graves' disease patients in the clinical cohort. This study used TCR sequencing and RNA sequencing of peripheral blood to compare persistent Graves' disease patients against newly diagnosed Graves' disease patients. Overall study results and their limits: Compared with newly diagnosed patients, persistent Graves' disease patients had lower TCR Shannon entropy and fewer highly expanded clones, which suggests clonal expansion. A larger number of public clonotypes was shared among persistent patients (more than 2,500) than among newly diagnosed patients (over 850). Because the primary lesion, thyroid tissue, could not be accessed, the study looked at peripheral blood alone. Persistent disease showed preferential use of TRBV28, TRBJ1-2 and TRBJ2-5, whereas newly diagnosed disease favored TRBV20-1 and TRBJ2-1. Only the TCR beta chain was sequenced and analyzed. The authors acknowledged the small sample size as a limitation that may reduce accuracy.

Library method: multiplex PCR. The listed sequencing device is Illumina HiSeq 4000. To build TCR beta libraries, CDR3 regions were amplified by Arm-PCR using iRepertoire HTBI primers. PCR products were gel purified before sequencing. From the authors' description of their analysis: A total of roughly 67 TRBV and 14 TRBJ segments were identified across samples and were used for gene usage analysis of CDR3 amino acid clonotypes. COPE and FqMerger were used to merge filtered high-quality paired reads into contigs. Contigs were aligned with BLAST to IMGT TRBV, TRBD and TRBJ reference genes, and CDR3 was defined per IMGT. Any clonotype with a frequency above 0.1% was classified as a highly expanded clone. Shannon entropy was used to measure repertoire diversity, and the Gini coefficient was used to measure V-J evenness. Public clonotypes were defined as clonotypes shared by more than one individual. The public sequencing data were trimmed at Q25 with fastp and processed into clonotypes with MiXCR by TCRdb, which kept only in-frame beta chains. For every CDR3 protein sequence, its rows merge into one entry that carries the most common genes and DNA. What appears here as the V and J calls and clone size reflects TCRdb's work, not the paper's. For this sample there are 400,000 to 500,000 distinct CDR3 sequences; around 20% appear just once. The biggest ten clones account for over 7.5% of the sample.

The CDR3 has 13 amino acids, counting the end cysteine and phenylalanine. The sequence is cut down to CDR3 DNA, 39 bases in frame from base 1. Reading the germline V gene gives CDR1 MDHEN and CDR2 SYDVKM. Trimming leaves V shorter by 5 bases and J shorter by 11 bases, with the junction holding 9 bases beyond the gene matches. Sample: peripheral blood mononuclear cells (PBMCs), taken when the disease was refractory, from a patient treated with antithyroid drugs. The clonotype originates from a female donor with Graves disease. The receptor chain draws on TRBV28 and TRBJ1-1; the junction holds 9 bases that match TRBD1. Read as DNA, the sequence is TGTGCCAGCAGTACTGGACAGGGGAATGAGGCTTTCTTT. Translation gives CASSTGQGNEAFF.